A selection of T cell receptor beta chains follows, all from one sample in a study of blood T cell repertoires in COVID-19. Produced via immunoSEQ multiplex PCR; TCRdb's table is partial and in-frame only. The data contain under 250,000 clones, about 85% of them singletons. The specimen was peripheral blood. The receptors were sampled from a man aged 35 to 55 with acute or convalescent COVID-19. Each CDR3 is given with its conserved first and last residue. D genes are given only for firm matches. Expanded clones are given a class, and other clones once, few, many or no size at all.

abundance,d_gene,len,v_gene,j_gene,CDR3aa,CDR3nt
-,-,13,TRBV29-1,TRBJ2-2,CSVESRDTGELFF,TGCAGCGTTGAAAGCAGGGACACCGGGGAGCTGTTTTTT
-,-,14,TRBV5-8,TRBJ1-1,CASSPWGINTEAFF,TGTGCCAGCAGCCCCTGGGGCATTAACACTGAAGCTTTCTTT
-,-,15,TRBV5-6,TRBJ1-6,CASSLWSGHNSPLHF,TGTGCCAGCAGCTTGTGGTCAGGCCATAATTCACCCCTCCACTTT
few,-,15,TRBV19,TRBJ1-1,CASSSPGKLTTEAFF,TGTGCCAGTAGTAGTCCGGGGAAACTAACAACTGAAGCTTTCTTT
-,-,15,TRBV5-1,TRBJ1-4,CASSLAGTTNEKLFF,TGCGCCAGCAGCTTGGCAGGGACAACTAATGAAAAACTGTTTTTT
-,-,13,TRBV12-3/TRBV12-4,TRBJ1-2,CASSFSGKSGYTF,TGTGCCAGCAGTTTTTCGGGGAAAAGCGGCTACACCTTC
-,-,15,TRBV2,TRBJ2-7,CASSEALLGAYEQYF,TGTGCCAGCAGTGAAGCGCTTCTAGGGGCGTACGAGCAGTACTTC
-,TRBD1,15,TRBV15,TRBJ1-2,CATSRRGQGGYGYTF,TGTGCCACCAGCAGAAGGGGACAGGGTGGCTATGGCTACACCTTC
-,-,14,TRBV7-9,TRBJ1-5,CASSLGSQNQPQHF,TGTGCCAGCAGCTTGGGGAGCCAAAATCAGCCCCAGCATTTT
-,-,13,TRBV19,TRBJ1-2,CASSRAGNYGYTF,TGTGCCAGTAGTAGGGCAGGTAACTATGGCTACACCTTC
-,-,14,TRBV6-5,TRBJ2-7,CASSYSGRNHEQYF,TGTGCCAGCAGTTACTCGGGGCGTAACCACGAGCAGTACTTC
-,TRBD1,16,TRBV4-1,TRBJ1-5,CASSLRSGQGEQPQHF,TGCGCCAGCAGCCTAAGATCGGGACAGGGAGAACAGCCCCAGCATTTT
-,-,16,TRBV28,TRBJ2-3,CASSLFRQTSTDTQYF,TGTGCCAGCAGTTTATTTAGACAGACTAGCACAGATACGCAGTATTTT
once,TRBD2,16,TRBV28,TRBJ2-1,CASSLLGLAGNNEQFF,TGTGCCAGCAGTCTACTAGGACTAGCGGGTAACAATGAGCAGTTCTTC
-,-,15,TRBV11-2,TRBJ2-1,CASSPGLAFMDEQFF,TGTGCCAGCAGCCCTGGCCTAGCGTTCATGGATGAGCAGTTCTTC
-,-,15,TRBV27,TRBJ2-1,CASSSLQGGNNEQFF,TGTGCCAGCAGTTCCCTGCAAGGGGGAAACAATGAGCAGTTCTTC
-,-,13,TRBV3-1/TRBV3-2,TRBJ2-2,CASGGRRTGELFF,TGTGCCAGCGGAGGGAGGCGCACCGGGGAGCTGTTTTTT
-,-,13,TRBV6-2/TRBV6-3,TRBJ2-7,CASSYSDIHEQYF,TGTGCCAGCAGTTACTCCGACATCCACGAGCAGTACTTC